These 3 T cell receptor beta chains originate from one sample sequenced in a study of T-cell memory formation after mild COVID-19. TCRdb independently ran MiXCR on the 5' RACE reads; one entry per CDR3 protein. The sample holds 30,000 to 40,000 distinct CDR3 sequences, approximately 10% seen once. Material: PBMCs or a T cell subset sorted from them (not recorded which). These receptors were obtained from a man aged 18 to 30 who had mild COVID-19 (a few samples of this study predate the infection). Cell type and time point are not known.

This clonotype has ten or more counts. The V gene is TRBV4-3, the J gene TRBJ1-5; no firm D call. This CDR3 contains 15 residues. V lost 0 bases to trimming and J lost 3 bases, with 9 bases between them. CDR1 LGHNA and CDR2 YSLEER come from the germline V gene. The CDR3 loop is CASSQDPTVNQPQHF. DNA of the CDR3: TGCGCCAGCAGCCAAGATCCCACGGTCAATCAGCCCCAGCATTTT.

In its sample, this clonotype was seen many times. The rearrangement links TRBV20-1 to TRBJ2-5; 7 bases are shared with TRBD2. Germline loops: CDR1 DFQATT, CDR2 SNEGSKA (reference sequence). V lost 6 bases to trimming and J lost 3 bases; unmatched junction nucleotides: 7. The CDR3 covers 13 residues. CDR3 residues: CSAVSGGKETQYF. The CDR3 nucleotides are TGCAGTGCCGTATCGGGGGGAAAAGAGACCCAGTACTTC.

This clonotype was observed at least ten times. The V gene is TRBV15, the J gene TRBJ2-3; 14 bases are shared with TRBD2. Germline lookup yields CDR1 LNHNV and CDR2 YYDKDF (reference sequence). CDR3 length: 15 residues. The V and J ends lost 3 bases and 4 bases, in that order; junction bases with no gene match: 0. CDR3 amino acids: CATSRTSGGADTQYF. The CDR3 nucleotides read TGTGCCACCAGCAGGACTAGCGGGGGGGCAGATACGCAGTATTTT.